This TCR beta chain was sequenced during a study of graft-versus-host responses after intestinal transplantation. Study-level information: Every one of the recipients received anti-thymocyte globulin induction and afterwards took tacrolimus and steroids for 3 to 4 years.

On this clone: The antigen is not known.

Data came from immunoSEQ multiplex PCR; TCRdb stores just in-frame clones and leaves some out. The sample records tens of thousands of clones, about 92% being singletons. Study results and limitations: Individuals carrying graft-donor T cell macrochimerism showed high graft-versus-host to host-versus-graft clonal ratios in allografts. Detected in recipient marrow were GvH clones, some of which were first observed in ileum or blood.

The ends lost 6 bases at V and 1 base at J; junction bases unmatched: 6. This CDR3 is 15 amino acids long. Per the germline V gene, CDR1 is ENHRY and CDR2 is SYGVKD. The rearrangement joins TRBV10-3 to TRBJ2-3, with 8 bases aligning to TRBD1. The sequence derives from a human donor who received an intestinal transplant. The source material was unstimulated CD8+ T cells sorted from spleen or lymph node cells, sampled before intestinal transplant. The CDR3 bases are TGTGCCATCAGGTCTCCGGGACAGGGCACAGATACGCAGTATTTT. Its protein product is CAIRSPGQGTDTQYF.